The 15 T cell receptor beta chains reported below all come from one sample, sequenced in a study of blood T cell repertoires in COVID-19. The table came from immunoSEQ multiplex PCR; TCRdb's copy has only in-frame clones and leaves some out. This table has roughly 66,000 clones, about 90% appearing once. The sample taken for sequencing was peripheral blood. The receptors derive from a human donor in a cohort sampled during active COVID-19.

The chain couples TRBV11-1 to TRBJ1-1, with unresolved D. Between the trimmed V and J ends, which lost 5 bases and 1 base, there was a span of 8 bases. Germline V lookup: CDR1 SGHAT, CDR2 FQDESV (reference sequence). This CDR3 spans 13 amino acids. CDR3 DNA: TGTGCCAGCAGCCTAACAGCGAACACTGAAGCTTTCTTT. Protein sequence: CASSLTANTEAFF.

V is TRBV7-9 and J is TRBJ2-5, with 13 bases matching TRBD2. From germline, CDR1 is SEHNR and CDR2 FQNEAQ (reference sequence). The CDR3 extends over 16 amino acids. The ends lost 6 bases at V and 1 base at J; junction bases unmatched: 5. CDR3 amino acids: CASRPRLAGGQETQYF. Written as DNA, the CDR3 is TGTGCCAGCAGACCCCGACTAGCGGGAGGCCAAGAGACCCAGTACTTC.

This clone was recorded once. The chain has TRBV5-1 and TRBJ2-1; D is perhaps TRBD2 (6 bases). Germline CDR1 is SGHRS and CDR2 is YFSETQ. With 2 bases removed from V and 6 bases from J, the gap between germline ends came to 12 bases. The CDR3 runs 14 residues. In DNA, the CDR3 is TGCGCCAGCAGCTTCGGGCCCGGGAGCAATGAGCAGTTCTTC. Protein sequence: CASSFGPGSNEQFF.

This clone was observed a few times. The gene calls are TRBV30 and TRBJ2-2, with 8 nucleotides matching TRBD2. The CDR3 consists of 16 residues. The V gene's germline CDR1 is GTSNPN and CDR2 SVGIG (reference sequence). The trim removed 7 bases at V and 0 bases at J, leaving 10 bases unmatched. CDR3 nucleotides: TGTGCCTCCACACCCGGGAGGGGCGCGAACACCGGGGAGCTGTTTTTT. It translates to CASTPGRGANTGELFF.

The chain carries TRBV19 and TRBJ2-3; 8 bases agree with TRBD1. Germline CDR1 LNHDA, CDR2 SQIVND (reference sequence). The junction had 8 bases not matched to a gene; V was cut back by 5 bases and J by 4 bases. The CDR3 has 15 amino acids. CDR3 nucleotide sequence: TGTGCCAGTAGTGTTCGACAGGGACAGGCAGATACGCAGTATTTT. Protein: CASSVRQGQADTQYF.

The J gene is TRBJ2-2, the V gene TRBV24-1; D perhaps matches TRBD1 (6 bases). The CDR3 is made up of 15 amino acids. Trimming removed 9 bases from V and 6 bases from J, with 19 bases in between. CDR1 KGHDR and CDR2 SFDVKD come from the germline V gene. CDR3 in amino acids: CATGDKNVFAGELFF. CDR3 coding DNA: TGTGCCACCGGGGACAAGAATGTTTTCGCCGGGGAGCTGTTTTTT.

The gene calls are TRBV27 and TRBJ2-6, with a weak D call TRBD1 (5 bases). The CDR3 length is 18 residues. Trimming cost V 2 bases and J 0 bases, with 14 bases left between them. CDR1 is MNHEY, CDR2 SMNVEV, per germline (reference sequence). The CDR3 reads CASSLGPGLPSGANVLTF. The DNA of the CDR3 is TGTGCCAGCAGTTTAGGGCCAGGGCTCCCCTCTGGGGCCAACGTCCTGACTTTC.

This clone came up once. The rearrangement links TRBV30 to TRBJ2-5; 12 nucleotides match TRBD2. V was pared by 3 bases and J by 1 base, with 3 bases of the junction left unmatched. This CDR3 comprises 15 residues. Germline assignment: CDR1 GTSNPN and CDR2 SVGIG (reference sequence). The CDR3 here is CAWSPGLAGQETQYF. DNA of the CDR3: TGTGCCTGGAGCCCGGGACTAGCGGGCCAAGAGACCCAGTACTTC.

The V and J genes are TRBV4-2 and TRBJ2-1; 15 bases match TRBD2. Germline V gene lookup returns CDR1 LGHNA and CDR2 YNFKEQ. The CDR3 is 17 amino acids. V lost 1 base, J lost 3 bases, and 1 base stayed unmatched. CDR3 sequence (DNA): TGTGCCAGCAGCCAAGGGACTAGCGGGAGGGACTACAATGAGCAGTTCTTC. Translated: CASSQGTSGRDYNEQFF.

The chain combines TRBV3-1 (or the pseudogene TRBV3-2) with TRBJ2-1, with 12 bases that match TRBD1. V lost 1 base to trimming and J lost 8 bases; unmatched junction nucleotides: 3. Germline CDR1 is LGHDT and CDR2 is YNNKEL (reference sequence). The CDR3 totals 15 residues. The CDR3 DNA reads TGTGCCAGCAGCCAAGTTGGGACAGGGGGCGATGAGCAGTTCTTC. Encoded protein: CASSQVGTGGDEQFF.

The gene calls are TRBV4-3 and TRBJ1-5; D might be TRBD1 (6 bases). V lost 2 bases, J lost 6 bases, and 17 bases lay in between. Germline values: CDR1 LGHNA, CDR2 YSLEER. The CDR3 consists of 16 residues. Here the CDR3 DNA reads TGCGCCAGCAGCCAATTTTATTGGGGGCAAGTTCAGCCCCAGCATTTT. Its protein is CASSQFYWGQVQPQHF.

The gene calls are TRBV30 and TRBJ2-3; maybe TRBD2 (6 bases). With 0 bases removed from V and 4 bases from J, the gap between germline ends came to 20 bases. This CDR3 has 17 residues. Germline CDR1 reads GTSNPN; CDR2 reads SVGIG (reference sequence). CDR3 bases: TGTGCCTGGAGTGTGAATCGGAGGCGGGGAGGTGCAGATACGCAGTATTTT. Its translation: CAWSVNRRRGGADTQYF. Full variable domain (remainder filled in from reference TRBV30 and TRBJ2-3): SQTIHQWPATLVQPVGSPLSLECTVEGTSNPNLYWYRQAAGRGLQLLFYSVGIGQISSEVPQNLSASRPQDRQFILSSKKLLLSDSGFYLCAWSVNRRRGGADTQYFGPGTRLTVL.

This clone came up a few times. The genes are TRBV7-9 and TRBJ1-1, with TRBD1 matching 8 bases. Germline CDR1 and CDR2: SEHNR and FQNEAQ (reference sequence). The CDR3 spans 14 residues. V dropped 6 bases and J dropped 3; count of bases not matched to a gene: 6. CDR3: CASSWTGRDTEAFF. The CDR3 bases are TGTGCCAGCAGTTGGACAGGGCGCGACACTGAAGCTTTCTTT.

The CDR3 bases are TGTGCCAGCGGACTAAAACCGGGACTAACCTACGAGCAGTACTTC. Its translation: CASGLKPGLTYEQYF. V and J are TRBV27 and TRBJ2-7; 7 bases map to TRBD2. CDR3 length: 15 amino acids. V trimming: 8 bases; J trimming: 2 bases; junction bases outside the gene matches: 12. Germline values: CDR1 MNHEY, CDR2 SMNVEV (reference sequence).

This clone was detected a few times. This sequence joins TRBV10-2 and TRBJ1-1, with 7 bases identical to TRBD1. This CDR3 is 14 amino acids long. With 7 bases clipped from V and 3 bases from J, the junction kept 8 bases outside the gene matches. Per germline, CDR1 WSHSY and CDR2 SAAADI. In nucleotides, the CDR3 is TGCGCCAGCACCCCCCCAGGGGGACACACTGAAGCTTTCTTT. Translating it yields CASTPPGGHTEAFF.